This is a list of T cell receptor beta chains from one sample in a study of PD-1 blockade in mismatch repair-deficient tumors. TCRdb keeps only in-frame clones here, not all; method: immunoSEQ multiplex PCR. The sample has 90,000 to 120,000 clones; over 65% are singletons. Sequences were derived from peripheral blood, sampled 35 to 37 weeks after starting pembrolizumab. These receptors were collected from an adult with mismatch repair-deficient cancer. The CDR3 runs from the conserved cysteine through the conserved F or W. Fields, in order: J gene, V gene, D gene, clone size, CDR3 protein, CDR3 DNA. D genes are given only for firm matches. Where a row states a size, it is once, few, many or the class of an expanded clone; other rows omit it.

>TRBJ2-7|TRBV11-3|TRBD1|NA
CASSLVTGGSFYEQYF
TGTGCCAGCAGCTTGGTAACAGGGGGTTCCTTTTACGAGCAGTACTTC
>TRBJ1-1|TRBV6-5|TRBD1|NA
CASSYTDRGSGAFF
TGTGCCAGCAGTTACACGGACAGGGGATCAGGGGCTTTCTTT
>TRBJ2-5|TRBV7-3|TRBD1|once
CASSPGTGATQYF
TGTGCCAGCAGCCCCGGGACAGGGGCGACCCAGTACTTC
>TRBJ2-2|TRBV29-1|TRBD2|NA
CSALTSGRYTGELFF
TGCAGCGCCTTGACTAGCGGGAGATACACCGGGGAGCTGTTTTTT
>TRBJ2-3|TRBV10-3|TRBD1|NA
CAISESQGRSQYF
TGTGCCATCAGTGAGTCACAGGGGCGGTCGCAGTATTTT
>TRBJ1-2|TRBV5-4|NA|few
CASSPPKGGYTF
TGTGCCAGCAGCCCCCCTAAGGGCGGCTACACCTTC
>TRBJ2-7|TRBV7-9|NA|NA
CASSLGTEQYF
TGTGCCAGCAGCCTGGGTACCGAGCAGTACTTC
>TRBJ1-1|TRBV18|NA|NA
CASSPGVSNTEAFF
TGTGCCAGCTCACCGGGAGTCTCCAACACTGAAGCTTTCTTT
>TRBJ2-2|TRBV10-1|NA|NA
CASSESSNTGELFF
TGCGCCAGCAGTGAGTCGTCGAACACCGGGGAGCTGTTTTTT
>TRBJ1-5|TRBV7-2|NA|NA
CASSSSGPRQPQHF
TGTGCCAGCAGCTCTTCGGGCCCGAGGCAGCCCCAGCATTTT
>TRBJ2-2|TRBV9|NA|NA
CASSSSSGGVGGGELFF
TGTGCCAGCAGCTCCTCCTCTGGAGGAGTAGGGGGCGGGGAGCTGTTTTTT
>TRBJ1-1|TRBV5-4|NA|once
CASSLAGSEAFF
TGTGCCAGCAGCTTGGCAGGGTCCGAAGCTTTCTTT
>TRBJ2-3|TRBV6-6|NA|NA
CASRASIADTQYF
TGTGCCAGCAGAGCTAGTATAGCAGATACGCAGTATTTT
>TRBJ2-5|TRBV7-9|TRBD2|NA
CASSHEREGRKTQYF
TGTGCCAGCAGCCATGAGCGGGAGGGCAGGAAGACCCAGTACTTC
>TRBJ2-2|TRBV4-2|TRBD2|NA
CASNRLLAGVGTGELFF
TGTGCCAGCAACCGCTTGCTAGCGGGAGTCGGGACCGGGGAGCTGTTTTTT
>TRBJ2-1|TRBV29-1|NA|NA
CSATPGSAYNEQFF
TGCAGCGCAACCCCAGGGTCGGCCTACAATGAGCAGTTCTTC
>TRBJ2-7|TRBV4-3|TRBD1|NA
CASSQEVRDRGYEQYF
TGCGCCAGCAGCCAAGAAGTCCGGGACAGGGGATACGAGCAGTACTTC
>TRBJ1-2|TRBV2|NA|NA
CASSLIGYGYTF
TGTGCCAGCAGTCTTATCGGCTATGGCTACACCTTC
>TRBJ1-1|TRBV5-1|NA|once
CANENTEAFF
TGCGCCAACGAGAACACTGAAGCTTTCTTT
>TRBJ2-5|TRBV6-5|NA|NA
CASSYSPVETQYF
TGTGCCAGCAGTTACTCCCCGGTAGAGACCCAGTACTTC
>TRBJ1-1|TRBV29-1|NA|NA
CSVRLRDGYAEAFF
TGCAGCGTTCGCCTGAGGGACGGGTACGCTGAAGCTTTCTTT
>TRBJ2-7|TRBV2|NA|NA
CASRLQGPHSYEQYF
TGTGCCAGCAGGTTACAGGGCCCCCACTCCTACGAGCAGTACTTC
>TRBJ1-1|TRBV7-2|NA|few
CASSLGPATEAFF
TGTGCCAGCAGCTTAGGGCCGGCTACTGAAGCTTTCTTT
>TRBJ1-5|TRBV7-2|TRBD1|few
CASSLGGQGHQPQHF
TGTGCCAGCAGCTTAGGGGGACAGGGCCACCAGCCCCAGCATTTT
>TRBJ2-7|TRBV4-1|TRBD2|NA
CASSQADAGAYEQYF
TGCGCCAGCAGCCAAGCCGACGCGGGAGCTTACGAGCAGTACTTC
>TRBJ2-7|TRBV12-5|NA|NA
CATTAAYEQYF
TGTGCTACCACAGCCGCCTACGAGCAGTACTTC
>TRBJ1-1|TRBV29-1|NA|NA
CSVQGTTRNTEAFF
TGCAGCGTACAGGGTACTACTCGGAACACTGAAGCTTTCTTT
>TRBJ1-5|TRBV12-5|TRBD1|NA
CASGTQGNQPQHF
TGTGCTAGTGGGACACAGGGGAATCAGCCCCAGCATTTT
>TRBJ1-4|TRBV4-2|NA|NA
CASSQGRISTNEKLFF
TGTGCCAGCAGCCAAGGGAGGATTTCAACTAATGAAAAACTGTTTTTT
>TRBJ2-7|TRBV4-1|TRBD2|NA
CASSQESPGLAGLPREQYF
TGCGCCAGCAGCCAAGAATCTCCGGGACTAGCGGGGCTCCCCCGCGAGCAGTACTTC
>TRBJ1-2|TRBV27|NA|few
CASSPDGTSGYGYTF
TGTGCCAGCAGCCCAGACGGGACATCTGGCTATGGCTACACCTTC
>TRBJ1-2|TRBV5-4|NA|NA
CASSLEGRGTYYGYTF
TGTGCCAGCAGCTTGGAGGGAAGGGGGACGTACTATGGCTACACCTTC
>TRBJ2-1|TRBV29-1|TRBD2|NA
CSGATSGIYNEQFF
TGCAGCGGGGCGACTAGCGGGATCTACAATGAGCAGTTCTTC
>TRBJ1-5|TRBV6-1|NA|NA
CASSDQLSGYQPQHF
TGTGCCAGCAGTGACCAATTATCAGGGTATCAGCCCCAGCATTTT
>TRBJ1-5|TRBV5-6|NA|NA
CASSSLTVGDQPQHF
TGTGCCAGCAGCTCCCTGACAGTTGGCGATCAGCCCCAGCATTTT
>TRBJ2-7|TRBV7-8|TRBD1|NA
CASSLYGTGASSYEQYF
TGTGCCAGCAGCTTATACGGGACAGGGGCTTCGTCCTACGAGCAGTACTTC
>TRBJ2-1|TRBV7-7|TRBD2|NA
CASSSGSGTSGRNEQFF
TGTGCTAGCAGCTCCGGATCCGGGACTAGCGGGAGAAATGAGCAGTTCTTC
>TRBJ1-2|TRBV2|TRBD1|NA
CASRTPGQGVYGYTF
TGTGCCAGCAGAACCCCGGGACAGGGGGTCTATGGCTACACCTTC
>TRBJ1-2|TRBV5-6|TRBD1|NA
CASSWTGGNYGYTF
TGTGCCAGCAGCTGGACAGGGGGAAACTATGGCTACACCTTC
>TRBJ2-5|TRBV19|NA|NA
CASSIRDLKGETQYF
TGTGCCAGTAGTATCAGGGACCTCAAAGGGGAGACCCAGTACTTC
>TRBJ2-1|TRBV5-4|TRBD2|NA
CASSLDPGGAYNEQFF
TGTGCCAGCAGCTTGGATCCGGGAGGGGCCTACAATGAGCAGTTCTTC
>TRBJ2-6|TRBV6-1|NA|few
CASSNGGSGANVLTF
TGTGCCAGCAGTAACGGTGGGTCCGGGGCCAACGTCCTGACTTTC
>TRBJ2-7|TRBV5-1|TRBD1|NA
CASSPWTGSLYEQYF
TGCGCCAGCAGCCCTTGGACAGGGTCCCTCTACGAGCAGTACTTC
>TRBJ2-2|TRBV7-6|NA|NA
CASSSEIGELFF
TGTGCCAGCAGCTCAGAGATCGGGGAGCTGTTTTTT
>TRBJ1-2|TRBV6-6|NA|NA
CASSYFVRRDGYTF
TGTGCCAGCAGTTACTTCGTTAGGAGGGATGGCTACACCTTC
>TRBJ1-4|TRBV5-1|TRBD1|NA
CASSLAGGDEKLFF
TGCGCCAGCAGCTTGGCAGGGGGCGATGAAAAACTGTTTTTT
>TRBJ1-5|TRBV6-1|NA|NA
CASSETAPNQPQHF
TGTGCCAGCAGTGAAACGGCGCCAAATCAGCCCCAGCATTTT
>TRBJ2-1|TRBV5-8|NA|NA
CASSLSLSSYNEQFF
TGTGCCAGCAGCTTGAGTCTGAGCTCCTACAATGAGCAGTTCTTC
>TRBJ2-1|TRBV7-7|NA|few
CASSLDAGGNEQFF
TGTGCTAGCAGCTTAGACGCCGGGGGCAATGAGCAGTTCTTC
>TRBJ2-3|TRBV19|NA|once
CASSGGHTDTQYF
TGTGCCAGTAGTGGGGGGCACACAGATACGCAGTATTTT
>TRBJ2-3|TRBV15|NA|NA
CATSATSALRDTQYF
TGTGCCACCAGCGCAACTTCCGCACTTAGAGATACGCAGTATTTT
>TRBJ2-5|TRBV7-2|TRBD1|NA
CASNRRGQVQETQYF
TGTGCCAGCAACAGGAGGGGACAGGTCCAAGAGACCCAGTACTTC
>TRBJ2-7|TRBV6-5|NA|NA
CASSYVGRSYEQYF
TGTGCCAGCAGTTACGTCGGCCGTTCCTACGAGCAGTACTTC
>TRBJ1-5|TRBV12-5|TRBD1|NA
CASGSVGQGRSNQPQHF
TGTGCTAGTGGTTCCGTCGGACAGGGCAGGAGCAATCAGCCCCAGCATTTT
>TRBJ2-4|TRBV6-6|NA|NA
CASRPRGAEGDIQYF
TGTGCCAGCCGACCCCGGGGAGCGGAGGGGGACATTCAGTACTTC